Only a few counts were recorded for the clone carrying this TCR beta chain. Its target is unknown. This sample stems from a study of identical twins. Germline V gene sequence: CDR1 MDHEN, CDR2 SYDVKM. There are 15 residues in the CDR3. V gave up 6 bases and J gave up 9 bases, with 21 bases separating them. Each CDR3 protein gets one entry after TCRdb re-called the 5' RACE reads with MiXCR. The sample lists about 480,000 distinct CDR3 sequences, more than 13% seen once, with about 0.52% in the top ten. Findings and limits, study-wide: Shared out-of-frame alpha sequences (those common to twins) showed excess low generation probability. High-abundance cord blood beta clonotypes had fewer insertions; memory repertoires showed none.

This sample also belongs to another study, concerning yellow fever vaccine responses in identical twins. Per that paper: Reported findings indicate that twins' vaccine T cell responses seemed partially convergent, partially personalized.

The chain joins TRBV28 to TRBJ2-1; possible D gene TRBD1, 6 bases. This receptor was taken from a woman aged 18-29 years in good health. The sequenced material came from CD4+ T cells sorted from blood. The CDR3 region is CASSLPGSARGEQFF. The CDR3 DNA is TGTGCCAGCAGCCTTCCCGGATCGGCCAGGGGTGAGCAGTTCTTC.